The 23 T cell receptor beta chains below all came from one sample that was sequenced in a study of tumor and adjacent non-tumor tissue in lung cancer. This sample's RNA came from whole unsorted tissue. More than 3 cm separated this lung sample from the edge of the tumor. A modified ARM-PCR protocol with three rounds of nested PCR amplified TCRbeta. TCRdb fed the multiplex PCR reads into MiXCR, producing one record per CDR3 protein. The sample includes approximately 100,000 distinct CDR3 sequences, about 60% of them seen just once. Material: distant non-tumor lung tissue. These receptor sequences come from a man younger than 45 with non-small cell lung cancer.

Notes on this clonotype: Possible read error: a much larger clone is one base away. V is TRBV12-3 or TRBV12-4 and J is TRBJ2-1, with D uncertain. CDR3 length: 12 residues. V was trimmed by 1 base and J by 9 bases, leaving 7 bases between them. CDR3 coding DNA: TGTGCCAGCAGTTTAGACTCTACTGAGCAGTTCTTC. Protein: CASSLDSTEQFF.

On this clonotype: A read error may produce the germline difference seen at one junction end. The chain joins TRBV20-1 to TRBJ1-3, with a weak D call TRBD1 (5 bases). In germline, CDR1 is DFQATT, CDR2 SNEGSKA (reference sequence). The CDR3 totals 14 residues. CDR3 sequence: CTARSGGDGNTIYF. In DNA form, the CDR3 reads TGCACTGCTAGATCAGGAGGGGACGGAAACACCATATATTTT.

The chain combines TRBV20-1 with TRBJ2-7, with a tentative D call TRBD1 (6 bases). CDR3 size: 15 residues. The germline CDR1 and CDR2 sequences are DFQATT and SNEGSKA (reference sequence). The CDR3 region is CRVRASNRAGYEQYF. The CDR3 bases are TGCCGTGTTAGGGCGTCCAACAGGGCCGGCTACGAGCAGTACTTC.

Comment on this clonotype: The CDR3 does not end in the conserved phenylalanine or tryptophan, so this is likely a read error. The V call is TRBV29-1, the J call TRBJ1-2; TRBD1 matches 10 bases. Germline CDR1 is SQVTM and CDR2 is ANQGSEA. V lost 6 bases to trimming and J lost 5 bases; unmatched junction nucleotides: 9. This CDR3 is 14 amino acids long. The CDR3 spells CSVGGGQGVYGYTI. The CDR3 nucleotides are TGCAGCGTCGGCGGCGGACAGGGGGTGTATGGCTACACCATC.

This clonotype showed up just once. A much larger clone sits a single nucleotide away, making a read error possible. This sequence joins TRBV5-4 and TRBJ1-1; D possibly corresponds to TRBD1 (5 bases). Germline lookup yields CDR1 SGHNT and CDR2 YYREEE (reference sequence). This CDR3 is built from 13 residues. CDR3 region: CASSFGRGPEAIF. The DNA of the CDR3 is TGTGCCAGCAGCTTCGGCCGGGGCCCTGAAGCTATCTTT.

A note on this clonotype: One end of the junction varies from germline; a read error may be responsible. The chain links TRBV6-6 to TRBJ2-5; D gene unclear. The CDR3 loop spans 16 amino acids. Germline V gives CDR1 MNHNY, CDR2 SVGAGI (reference sequence). This chain's CDR3 is CTSSYSGRPLGETQYF. The CDR3 DNA reads as TGTACCAGCAGTTATTCGGGCAGGCCTCTGGGGGAGACCCAGTACTTC.

Points on this clonotype: A read error is possible here, since a much larger clone lies one base away. The genes are TRBV12-3 or TRBV12-4 and TRBJ2-2, with 7 positions matching TRBD1. The V and J ends lost 6 bases and 3 bases, in that order; junction bases with no gene match: 7. The CDR3 totals 15 residues. The CDR3 DNA sequence: TGTGCCAGCAGCCCGGACAGGATATACACCGGGGAGCTGTTTTTT. Its protein is CASSPDRIYTGELFF.

The rearrangement joins TRBV11-1 to TRBJ2-5; maybe TRBD2 (5 bases). This CDR3 comprises 14 residues. The V gene lost 3 bases and the J gene lost 6 bases, with 14 bases spanning the gap. Germline V gene data show CDR1 as SGHAT and CDR2 as FQDESV (reference sequence). Here the CDR3 reads CASSFGSGEKTQYF. The CDR3 bases are TGTGCCAGCAGCTTCGGCTCTGGGGAGAAGACCCAGTACTTC.

As to this clonotype: Germline is not matched at one junction end, which may reflect a read error. The chain recombines TRBV6-5 with TRBJ1-3; D ambiguous. Germline V gives CDR1 MNHEY, CDR2 SVGAGI. This CDR3 is 15 amino acids long. The CDR3 is CASCYSQRAGNTIYF. The CDR3 DNA reads TGTGCCAGCTGTTACTCGCAGAGGGCTGGAAACACCATATATTTT.

This clonotype has a single count. No DNA is shown, since the ends of the CDR3 on it are uncertain; the CDR3 is the one TCRdb lists. The V call is TRBV11-2, the J call TRBJ2-2; the DNA was not used to check the table's D call, TRBD1. The CDR3 spans 16 residues, counting both ends. Germline loops: CDR1 SGHAT, CDR2 FQNNGV. The CDR3: CASNFWGTGNTGELFF.

V gene TRBV11-2 combines with J gene TRBJ1-1; D is perhaps TRBD1 (6 bases). CDR1 SGHAT and CDR2 FQNNGV come from the germline V gene. The CDR3 totals 13 residues. V gave up 9 bases and J gave up 13 bases, with 24 bases separating them. The CDR3 loop reads CASGLRGQGPIFF. CDR3 coding DNA: TGTGCCAGTGGCTTACGGGGGCAGGGCCCCATTTTCTTT.

This chain links TRBV11-2 with TRBJ2-3, with D perhaps TRBD2 (6 bases). Deletions cut 0 bases from V and 3 bases from J, with 10 bases between. The V gene's germline CDR1 is SGHAT and CDR2 FQNNGV. This CDR3 spans 15 amino acids. CDR3 nucleotides: TGTGCCAGCAGCTTAGATGGCGGGGTGACAGATACGCAGTATTTT. It specifies CASSLDGGVTDTQYF.

CDR3 region: CSARPLRQGDYGYTF. The CDR3 bases are TGCAGTGCTAGGCCCCTCAGACAGGGCGACTATGGCTACACCTTC. This chain links TRBV20-1 with TRBJ1-2; TRBD1 agrees at 7 bases. V gave up 3 bases and J gave up 3 bases; unmatched junction bases: 10. CDR1 is DFQATT and CDR2 is SNEGSKA in the germline V gene (reference sequence). The CDR3 totals 15 residues.

The genes are TRBV11-2 and TRBJ2-7, with TRBD1 matching over 8 bases. Looked up from germline, CDR1 is SGHAT and CDR2 is FQNNGV. The CDR3 has 12 residues. Trimming removed 5 bases from V and 6 bases from J; junction bases left unmatched: 3. The CDR3 nucleotides are TGTGCCAGCAGCACCACAGGGGGCGAGCAGTACTTC. This gives the protein CASSTTGGEQYF.

This clonotype was seen more than once but under ten times. At one end, the junction sequence differs from germline, possibly due to a read error. V is TRBV4-1 and J is TRBJ2-1, with TRBD2 matching over 8 bases. Germline CDR1 reads MGHRA; CDR2 reads YSYEKL. The CDR3 has 16 amino acids. The CDR3 loop reads CASSQGRGGRYNDQFF. DNA for the CDR3: TGCGCCAGCAGCCAAGGTCGGGGGGGAAGATACAATGACCAGTTCTTC.

This clonotype has just a few counts. The chain employs TRBV20-1 and TRBJ2-2, with D unclear. The CDR3 spans 14 residues. The V gene's germline CDR1 is DFQATT and CDR2 SNEGSKA (reference sequence). Trimming stripped 0 bases from V and 7 bases from J, with 12 bases between. DNA of the CDR3: TGCAGTGCTAGAGAAGGTCAGGCGAACGGGGAGCTGTTTTTT. It translates to CSAREGQANGELFF.

At least ten counts were recorded for this clonotype. V gene TRBV20-1 combines with J gene TRBJ2-5; TRBD2 agrees at 10 bases. CDR3 size: 13 residues. Germline assignment: CDR1 DFQATT and CDR2 SNEGSKA (reference sequence). The trim removed 5 bases at V and 2 bases at J, leaving 2 bases unmatched. CDR3 sequence (DNA): TGCAGTGCTGAACTAGCGGGGCAAGAGACCCAGTACTTC. Encoded protein: CSAELAGQETQYF.

About this clonotype: A junction boundary mismatches the germline segment, possibly from a read error. The J gene is TRBJ1-2, the V gene TRBV11-2, with a possible D match to TRBD1 (5 bases). The CDR3 totals 17 residues. Germline V gene lookup returns CDR1 SGHAT and CDR2 FQNNGV. The CDR3 here is CATSPQGGLLFGYGYTF. CDR3 in DNA: TGTGCCACCAGCCCCCAGGGAGGTCTCCTCTTTGGCTATGGCTACACCTTC.

Turning to this clonotype: A clone one base away is much larger, so this may be a read error. The chain is built from TRBV28 and TRBJ1-4; D remains ambiguous. Per the germline V gene, CDR1 is MDHEN and CDR2 is SYDVKM. Trimming took off 3 bases at V and 10 bases at J, with 30 bases between the two ends. CDR3 length: 19 amino acids. CDR3 sequence: CASSFPYTITVPFSGKLFF. Written as DNA, the CDR3 is TGTGCCAGCAGTTTTCCTTACACAATCACAGTACCTTTCAGCGGAAAACTGTTTTTT.

Points on this clonotype: At one end the junction does not follow the germline gene, possibly because of a read error. This chain joins TRBV29-1 and TRBJ2-7; no definite D call. The CDR3 has 12 amino acids. Germline V gene data show CDR1 as SQVTM and CDR2 as ANQGSEA. CDR3 sequence (DNA): TGCAGCGCTGATGACGGGCTGGACGAGCAGTATTTC. Translated: CSADDGLDEQYF.

In the case of this clonotype: One end of the junction does not line up with germline, which may come from a read error. The rearrangement joins TRBV11-2 to TRBJ2-7; the match to TRBD1 covers 8 bases. Germline V gives CDR1 SGHAT, CDR2 FQNNGV. This CDR3 has 15 residues. CDR3 nucleotide sequence: TGTACCAGCAGTCAGCACGGACAGGGTATCGACGAGCAGTACTTC. This encodes CTSSQHGQGIDEQYF.

This clonotype was detected many times. This chain uses TRBV6-2 or TRBV6-3 with TRBJ1-2, with a tentative D call TRBD1 (6 bases). Per germline, CDR1 MNHEY and CDR2 SVGEGT. The CDR3 covers 13 residues. The V end lost 5 bases, the J end lost 6 bases, and 13 bases lay between the germline ends. The CDR3 loop is CASSPTGLDGYTF. CDR3 nucleotides: TGTGCCAGCAGTCCAACAGGGTTGGATGGCTACACCTTC.

This chain joins TRBV7-2 and TRBJ2-3, with 13 bases lining up with TRBD2. This CDR3 is 20 amino acids long. The V gene end was trimmed by 1 base and the J gene end by 1 base; junction bases not matched to a gene: 11. Per the germline V gene, CDR1 is SGHTA and CDR2 is FQGNSA. The CDR3 nucleotides are TGTGCCAGCAGCTTAGACCCCCACGGACTAGCGGGGGACGGCACAGATACGCAGTATTTT. As protein: CASSLDPHGLAGDGTDTQYF.